This passage covers 17 T cell receptor beta chains from one sample sequenced in a study of T cell responses to AZD1222 COVID-19 vaccine. Here immunoSEQ multiplex PCR was the method, and the copy in TCRdb shows in-frame clones only, minus some. The sample shows tens of thousands of clones, roughly 87% of them seen only once. This material consisted of peripheral blood, taken on day 0 of AZD1222 vaccination. Source of these receptors: an adult in good health.

The chain carries TRBV7-9 and TRBJ1-2, with a tentative D call TRBD1 (6 bases). The V gene lost 4 bases and the J gene lost 2 bases, with 8 bases spanning the gap. This CDR3 is built from 13 residues. The V gene's germline CDR1 is SEHNR and CDR2 FQNEAQ (reference sequence). CDR3: CASSYGQNYGYTF. Here the CDR3 DNA reads TGTGCCAGCAGCTACGGACAGAACTATGGCTACACCTTC.

The chain is built from TRBV10-3 and TRBJ1-2; 12 bases fit TRBD1. Germline trimming cut 3 bases from V and 4 bases from J; bases unmatched to any gene: 9. This CDR3 spans 17 amino acids. CDR1 ENHRY and CDR2 SYGVKD come from the germline V gene. The DNA of the CDR3 is TGTGCCATCAGTGAAGGGGACAGGGGGCCGGAATCCTATGGCTACACCTTC. Translation gives CAISEGDRGPESYGYTF.

This rearrangement joins TRBV2 to TRBJ1-5; 8 bases line up with TRBD1. In germline, CDR1 is SNHLY, CDR2 FYNNEI. Trimming cost V 5 bases and J 6 bases; bases outside gene matches: 9. This CDR3 is built from 15 residues. The CDR3 region has the DNA TGTGCCAGCAGTCCAGGGGGCCAACCCAGTCAGCCCCAGCATTTT. This encodes CASSPGGQPSQPQHF.

This chain joins TRBV7-2 and TRBJ2-1; 14 bases align to TRBD2. The germline gives CDR1 SGHTA, CDR2 FQGNSA. The J segment lost 6 bases and the V segment lost 4 bases, leaving 2 bases of the junction unmatched. The CDR3 is 15 residues long. The CDR3: CASSSGLAGVNEQFF. For the CDR3, the DNA is TGTGCCAGCAGCTCGGGACTAGCGGGGGTCAATGAGCAGTTCTTC.

A single count supports this clone. This chain connects TRBV11-1 to TRBJ2-7, with 14 nucleotides matching TRBD2. Trimming took 2 bases from V and 5 from J; bases not matched to a gene: 5. The CDR3 extends over 16 amino acids. Germline CDR1 and CDR2: SGHAT and FQDESV (reference sequence). CDR3 bases: TGTGCCAGCAGCTTATTGACTAGCGGGGGGGCCGACGAGCAGTACTTC. This codes for CASSLLTSGGADEQYF.

The gene calls are TRBV5-1 and TRBJ2-7; D remains ambiguous. The CDR3 covers 12 residues. The V gene lost 2 bases and the J gene lost 6 bases, with 9 bases spanning the gap. Per germline, CDR1 SGHRS and CDR2 YFSETQ. DNA of the CDR3: TGCGCCAGCAGCTTACAGCCCTCCGAGCAGTACTTC. Translation: CASSLQPSEQYF.

The chain is built from TRBV19 and TRBJ1-2; D not resolved. The CDR3 consists of 13 residues. V was cut by 2 bases and J by 6 bases, with 10 bases left in between. Per the germline V gene, CDR1 is LNHDA and CDR2 is SQIVND (reference sequence). CDR3 loop: CASSIRGINGYTF. The CDR3 DNA follows: TGTGCCAGTAGTATACGAGGGATTAATGGCTACACCTTC.

A single count supports this clone. The chain is built from TRBV14 and TRBJ2-6, with 7 bases aligning to TRBD2. V gave up 2 bases and J gave up 1 base; unmatched junction bases: 5. The CDR3 consists of 17 residues. Germline lookup yields CDR1 SGHDN and CDR2 FVKESK. The CDR3 bases are TGTGCCAGCAGCCAAACCTCCGGGGGGTCTGGGGCCAACGTCCTGACTTTC. Translated, it gives CASSQTSGGSGANVLTF.

The V and J genes are TRBV27 and TRBJ1-2; 9 nucleotides agree with TRBD1. Trimming at V came to 6 bases and at J to 4 bases, leaving 9 bases not matched to a gene. The germline CDR1 and CDR2 sequences are MNHEY and SMNVEV (reference sequence). The CDR3 consists of 15 residues. CDR3 sequence reads: CASRGTGSYPYGYTF. CDR3 in DNA: TGTGCCAGCAGAGGGACAGGGTCCTATCCCTATGGCTACACCTTC.

V and J are TRBV28 and TRBJ1-1; no clear D. V lost 5 bases, J lost 8 bases, and 12 bases lay in between. The CDR3 length is 12 residues. Germline V gene data show CDR1 as MDHEN and CDR2 as SYDVKM. CDR3 in amino acids: CASSVRGKEAFF. CDR3 nucleotide sequence: TGTGCCAGCAGTGTCCGGGGTAAGGAAGCTTTCTTT. Full variable domain (outside the CDR3, taken from reference TRBV28 and TRBJ1-1): DVKVTQSSRYLVKRTGEKVFLECVQDMDHENMFWYRQDPGLGLRLIYFSYDVKMKEKGDIPEGYSVSREKKERFSLILESASTNQTSMYLCASSVRGKEAFFGQGTRLTVV.

This clone appeared a single time. This sequence joins TRBV27 and TRBJ2-7; 7 positions match TRBD1. There are 14 residues in the CDR3. Trimming removed 4 bases from V and 2 bases from J; junction bases left unmatched: 5. Germline V gene lookup returns CDR1 MNHEY and CDR2 SMNVEV (reference sequence). The CDR3 region is CASSYYRGPYEQYF. The CDR3 bases are TGTGCCAGCAGTTATTACAGGGGACCCTACGAGCAGTACTTC.

The V and J genes are TRBV6-5 and TRBJ1-1; D not resolved. Looked up from germline, CDR1 is MNHEY and CDR2 is SVGAGI. Trimming cost V 2 bases and J 2 bases, with 9 bases left between them. The length of the CDR3 is 14 residues. The CDR3 DNA reads TGTGCCAGCAGTTACCGGGGAATTAACACTGAAGCTTTCTTT. Its translation: CASSYRGINTEAFF.

This rearrangement joins TRBV19 to TRBJ2-7; D possibly uses TRBD1 or TRBD2 (5 bases each). V was cut by 3 bases and J by 6 bases, with 12 bases left in between. Germline loops: CDR1 LNHDA, CDR2 SQIVND (reference sequence). This CDR3 is 13 amino acids long. The CDR3 here is CASSMGRDGEQYF. The CDR3 nucleotides read TGTGCCAGTAGTATGGGAAGGGACGGCGAGCAGTACTTC. The full variable domain, with the rest looked up from reference TRBV19 and TRBJ2-7, is DGGITQSPKYLFRKEGQNVTLSCEQNLNHDAMYWYRQDPGQGLRLIYYSQIVNDFQKGDIAEGYSVSREKKESFPLTVTSAQKNPTAFYLCASSMGRDGEQYFGPGTRLTVT.

This sequence joins TRBV15 and TRBJ1-5; tentative D call: TRBD1 (5 bases). V was clipped by 5 bases and J by 4 bases, with 18 bases between them. From germline, CDR1 is LNHNV and CDR2 YYDKDF (reference sequence). This CDR3 is built from 16 residues. Here the CDR3 reads CATSVIQGAGNQPQHF. CDR3 bases: TGTGCCACCAGCGTTATTCAGGGCGCGGGGAATCAGCCCCAGCATTTT.

The chain links TRBV28 to TRBJ2-7; the D is unclear. Trimming shortened V by 4 bases and J by 2 bases, and 9 bases separated the two germline ends. Germline CDR1 and CDR2: MDHEN and SYDVKM. There are 13 residues in the CDR3. CDR3 protein: CASSSTVTYEQYF. The CDR3 nucleotides read TGTGCCAGCAGTTCTACAGTTACCTACGAGCAGTACTTC.

V usage is TRBV7-2 and J usage is TRBJ2-2; 10 bases match TRBD1. This CDR3 spans 16 amino acids. J was trimmed by 6 bases and V by 5 bases; bases with no gene match: 9. Germline V CDR1 and CDR2: SGHTA, FQGNSA. The CDR3 loop reads CASSLGTGDLSGELFF. The CDR3 bases are TGTGCCAGCAGCCTGGGGACAGGGGACCTGTCCGGGGAGCTGTTTTTT.

This chain connects TRBV19 to TRBJ1-1; TRBD1 agrees at 7 bases. Per germline, CDR1 LNHDA and CDR2 SQIVND (reference sequence). Unmatched junction bases numbered 2, after V lost 5 bases and J lost 2 bases. This CDR3 is built from 13 residues. CDR3 in amino acids: CASSWTGNTEAFF. Here the CDR3 DNA reads TGTGCCAGTAGTTGGACAGGTAACACTGAAGCTTTCTTT. The entire variable domain, with the rest obtained from reference TRBV19 and TRBJ1-1, is as follows: DGGITQSPKYLFRKEGQNVTLSCEQNLNHDAMYWYRQDPGQGLRLIYYSQIVNDFQKGDIAEGYSVSREKKESFPLTVTSAQKNPTAFYLCASSWTGNTEAFFGQGTRLTVV.